Shown below are 27 T cell receptor beta chains from a single sample sequenced in a study of blood T cell repertoires in COVID-19. Clones were sequenced by immunoSEQ multiplex PCR, and TCRdb holds only the in-frame ones, with some missing. The sample has approximately 260,000 clones; around 78% are singletons. Sample: peripheral blood. These TCRs come from a man aged 55 to 69 who had recovered from COVID-19.

V usage is TRBV7-8 and J usage is TRBJ2-2; TRBD2 might be the D (7 bases). The germline V gene encodes CDR1 SGHVS and CDR2 FQNEAQ. The CDR3 sequence is 15 residues long. V was pared by 0 bases and J by 7 bases, with 12 bases between. This CDR3 is CASSLAGGPSGELFF. In nucleotides, the CDR3 is TGTGCCAGCAGCTTAGCGGGGGGGCCTAGCGGGGAGCTGTTTTTT.

The V and J genes are TRBV6-6 and TRBJ2-7; the match to TRBD1 covers 7 bases. CDR1 is MNHNY, CDR2 SVGAGI, per germline (reference sequence). The CDR3 runs to 14 residues. The V segment lost 2 bases and the J segment 0 bases; nucleotides outside the gene matches: 1. CDR3 residues: CASSYRDSSYEQYF. The CDR3 DNA follows: TGTGCCAGCAGTTACCGGGACAGCTCCTACGAGCAGTACTTC.

The rearrangement uses TRBV19 and TRBJ1-4; D is uncertain. Germline V lookup: CDR1 LNHDA, CDR2 SQIVND (reference sequence). V was cut by 5 bases and J by 4 bases, with 5 bases left in between. The CDR3 consists of 12 residues. CDR3 bases: TGTGCCAGTAGTGAGGTTAATGAAAAACTGTTTTTT. Translated: CASSEVNEKLFF.

The V gene is TRBV18, the J gene TRBJ2-2; possibly TRBD1 for D (5 bases). V shed 7 bases and J shed 1 base, with 19 bases lying between them. The length of the CDR3 is 17 residues. Germline assignment: CDR1 KGHSH and CDR2 LQKENI. The CDR3 sequence: CASLTRALTGNTGELFF. CDR3 nucleotides: TGTGCCAGCTTAACAAGGGCCCTAACAGGGAACACCGGGGAGCTGTTTTTT.

The chain couples TRBV5-4 to TRBJ2-3; no clear D gene. The V and J ends lost 2 bases and 0 bases respectively, with 7 bases between them. Germline V gene sequence: CDR1 SGHNT, CDR2 YYREEE (reference sequence). The CDR3 spans 14 residues. CDR3 in DNA: TGTGCCAGCAGCTTAACAGCAAGCACAGATACGCAGTATTTT. Residues: CASSLTASTDTQYF.

V gene TRBV7-6 combines with J gene TRBJ2-7; 7 bases map to TRBD2. CDR3 length: 15 residues. CDR1 is SGHVS, CDR2 FNYEAQ, per germline. The trim removed 2 bases at V and 1 base at J, leaving 5 bases unmatched. The CDR3 region is CASSLRSGISYEQYF. CDR3 in DNA: TGTGCCAGCAGCTTACGCAGCGGGATTTCCTACGAGCAGTACTTC.

The chain is built from TRBV6-5 and TRBJ1-6, with a tentative D call TRBD1 (5 bases). The CDR3 has 13 residues. Germline CDR1 and CDR2: MNHEY and SVGAGI. V was pared by 6 bases and J by 9 bases, with 12 bases between. CDR3 coding DNA: TGTGCCAGCAGGGGGGAGGGGACTTCACCCCTCCACTTT. Translated, it gives CASRGEGTSPLHF.

The J gene is TRBJ2-7, the V gene TRBV9, with D possibly matching TRBD1 (5 bases). CDR1 SGDLS and CDR2 YYNGEE come from the germline V gene. V lost 4 bases and J lost 0, with 11 bases in between. There are 14 residues in the CDR3. CDR3 nucleotide sequence: TGTGCCAGCAGCAAGACAGTGAGCTCCTACGAGCAGTACTTC. It translates to CASSKTVSSYEQYF.

The J gene is TRBJ2-1, the V gene TRBV5-4, with a tentative D call TRBD1 (6 bases). V lost 3 bases, J lost 12 bases, and 16 bases lay in between. Germline loops: CDR1 SGHNT, CDR2 YYREEE (reference sequence). The CDR3 contains 13 residues. CDR3 sequence (DNA): TGTGCCAGCAGCTCCGTAGGGGGACGGAGGCAGTTCTTC. This codes for CASSSVGGRRQFF.

The rearrangement joins TRBV19 to TRBJ2-2, with TRBD2 matching 8 bases. The CDR3 totals 13 residues. Germline V gives CDR1 LNHDA, CDR2 SQIVND (reference sequence). Trimming removed 10 bases from V and 6 bases from J; junction bases left unmatched: 7. The CDR3 region has the DNA TGTGCCACCCCGGGACTAGGATCCGGGGAGCTGTTTTTT. Protein: CATPGLGSGELFF.

The rearrangement links TRBV6-5 to TRBJ1-3; tentatively, D is TRBD1 (6 bases). Germline CDR1 and CDR2: MNHEY and SVGAGI. The CDR3 is 14 residues long. The V and J ends lost 5 bases and 1 base respectively, with 9 bases between them. The CDR3 sequence is CASSRTVSGNTIYF. CDR3 in DNA: TGTGCCAGCAGTCGGACAGTATCTGGAAACACCATATATTTT.

J is TRBJ1-5 and V is TRBV28, with D hard to call. This CDR3 is 14 amino acids long. Germline CDR1 reads MDHEN; CDR2 reads SYDVKM. The germline V and J ends were trimmed by 6 bases and 7 bases, with 16 bases remaining between them. In nucleotides, the CDR3 is TGTGCCAGCAGCCCCTTGACTACGGACCAGCCCCAGCATTTT. The encoded protein is CASSPLTTDQPQHF.

This clone came up a few times. The CDR3 DNA follows: TGTGCCAGCTCCCCCGGACAGGCCGACTCTGGAAACACCATATATTTT. Translating it yields CASSPGQADSGNTIYF. The gene calls are TRBV18 and TRBJ1-3; the match to TRBD1 covers 7 bases. The CDR3 extends over 16 amino acids. Germline CDR1 is KGHSH and CDR2 is LQKENI. The J segment lost 0 bases and the V segment lost 6 bases, leaving 8 bases of the junction unmatched.

This sequence joins TRBV5-4 and TRBJ2-5; 13 positions agree with TRBD2. The CDR3 has 16 residues. V was clipped by 3 bases and J by 2 bases; unmatched bases: 4. The germline CDR1 and CDR2 sequences are SGHNT and YYREEE (reference sequence). This chain's CDR3 is CASSSRLAGGQETQYF. The CDR3 DNA reads TGTGCCAGCAGCTCAAGACTAGCGGGAGGTCAAGAGACCCAGTACTTC.

This sequence joins TRBV6-5 and TRBJ2-7; D may be TRBD2 (5 bases). V gave up 5 bases and J gave up 0 bases, with 11 bases separating them. The germline V gene has CDR1 MNHEY and CDR2 SVGAGI. The CDR3 covers 14 residues. Here the CDR3 reads CASSMGGSSYEQYF. As DNA, the CDR3 is TGTGCCAGCAGTATGGGTGGGAGCTCCTACGAGCAGTACTTC.

The chain recombines TRBV15 with TRBJ2-5; TRBD2 matches 9 bases. CDR1 is LNHNV, CDR2 YYDKDF, per germline (reference sequence). With 9 bases clipped from V and 5 bases from J, the junction kept 13 bases outside the gene matches. The CDR3 totals 15 residues. The CDR3 spells CATDQGGGALETQYF. The CDR3 region has the DNA TGTGCCACAGACCAAGGCGGGGGGGCCTTGGAGACCCAGTACTTC.

This clone has only one observation. This rearrangement joins TRBV11-2 to TRBJ2-3; a weak D match, TRBD1 (6 bases). This CDR3 is 15 amino acids long. Germline lookup yields CDR1 SGHAT and CDR2 FQNNGV. The V and J ends lost 4 bases and 5 bases respectively, with 16 bases between them. The CDR3 nucleotides are TGTGCCAGCAGCTCGAGCTGGGGGCCCCGAGATACGCAGTATTTT. It specifies CASSSSWGPRDTQYF.

The genes are TRBV5-1 and TRBJ2-3; D remains ambiguous. CDR1 is SGHRS and CDR2 is YFSETQ in the germline V gene. Deletions cut 7 bases from V and 1 base from J, with 13 bases between. The CDR3 length is 14 residues. CDR3 sequence: CASQKRVGTDTQYF. CDR3 nucleotides: TGCGCCAGCCAAAAGAGAGTTGGCACAGATACGCAGTATTTT.

The chain links TRBV3-1 (or the pseudogene TRBV3-2) to TRBJ1-2; maybe TRBD1 (6 bases). Looked up from germline, CDR1 is LGHDT and CDR2 is YNNKEL (reference sequence). The CDR3 sequence is 15 residues long. V was shortened by 0 bases and J by 8 bases, with 16 bases between the two germline ends. The CDR3 reads CASSQETRGSGGYTF. The CDR3 DNA reads TGTGCCAGCAGCCAAGAAACTAGGGGGAGTGGCGGCTACACCTTC.

The chain carries TRBV5-1 and TRBJ2-5; maybe TRBD2 (5 bases). This CDR3 comprises 16 residues. Germline V gene lookup returns CDR1 SGHRS and CDR2 YFSETQ. Trimming took 0 bases from V and 2 from J, leaving 14 bases between them. This CDR3 reads CASSLGAEARQETQYF. CDR3 in DNA: TGCGCCAGCAGCTTGGGAGCGGAAGCGCGACAAGAGACCCAGTACTTC. The variable domain in full, with the rest retrieved from reference TRBV5-1 and TRBJ2-5, is KAGVTQTPRYLIKTRGQQVTLSCSPISGHRSVSWYQQTPGQGLQFLFEYFSETQRNKGNFPGRFSGRQFSNSRSEMNVSTLELGDSALYLCASSLGAEARQETQYFGPGTRLLVL.

The genes are TRBV7-3 and TRBJ2-3; TRBD2 matches at 11 bases. This CDR3 contains 16 residues. Trimming took 1 base from V and 6 from J; bases not matched to a gene: 6. CDR1 is SGHTA, CDR2 FQGTGA, per germline. This chain's CDR3 is CASSLNPSGGRDTQYF. The CDR3 nucleotides are TGTGCCAGCAGCTTAAATCCTAGCGGGGGGAGGGATACGCAGTATTTT.

The CDR3 sequence: CASSLAGVSTDTQYF. For the CDR3, the DNA is TGCGCCAGCAGCTTGGCAGGGGTTAGCACAGATACGCAGTATTTT. The genes are TRBV5-1 and TRBJ2-3, with a possible D match to TRBD1 (6 bases). Trimming removed 0 bases from V and 0 bases from J, with 8 bases in between. The CDR3 extends over 15 amino acids. Germline lookup yields CDR1 SGHRS and CDR2 YFSETQ.

The J gene is TRBJ1-1, the V gene TRBV6-4; D gene ambiguous. The germline V and J ends were trimmed by 3 bases and 2 bases, with 7 bases remaining between them. Looked up from germline, CDR1 is MRHNA and CDR2 is SNTAGT. The CDR3 is made up of 13 amino acids. The CDR3 sequence is CASSEGRNTEAFF. The CDR3 nucleotides read TGTGCCAGCAGTGAGGGCCGTAACACTGAAGCTTTCTTT.

The chain's CDR3 is CAISQTGEDGYTF. DNA of the CDR3: TGTGCCATCAGCCAGACAGGGGAAGATGGCTACACCTTC. The chain combines TRBV10-3 with TRBJ1-2; 8 nucleotides agree with TRBD1. Trimming cost V 6 bases and J 6 bases; bases outside gene matches: 6. This CDR3 is built from 13 residues. CDR1 is ENHRY and CDR2 is SYGVKD in the germline V gene.

The J gene is TRBJ1-2, the V gene TRBV30; 8 nucleotides match TRBD1. V shed 2 bases, J shed 7 bases, and the junction held 3 bases outside the gene matches. The CDR3 contains 12 residues. The germline V gene encodes CDR1 GTSNPN and CDR2 SVGIG (reference sequence). CDR3 loop: CAWSQDRVGYTF. The CDR3 DNA sequence: TGTGCCTGGAGTCAGGACAGGGTTGGCTACACCTTC.

The genes are TRBV7-9 and TRBJ1-5; 10 nucleotides align to TRBD1. Losses at the gene ends were 5 bases for V and 5 bases for J; bases not matched to a gene: 6. The germline gives CDR1 SEHNR, CDR2 FQNEAQ (reference sequence). The CDR3 is 15 residues long. The CDR3 nucleotides read TGTGCCAGCAGCCGAGGACAGGGGGGTCATCAGCCCCAGCATTTT. Protein sequence: CASSRGQGGHQPQHF. Using reference TRBV7-9 and TRBJ1-5 for the parts outside the CDR3, the full variable domain is DTGVSQNPRHKITKRGQNVTFRCDPISEHNRLYWYRQTLGQGPEFLTYFQNEAQLEKSRLLSDRFSAERPKGSFSTLEIQRTEQGDSAMYLCASSRGQGGHQPQHFGDGTRLSIL.

Worth noting for this clone: This CDR3 is also generated by other DNA sequences in the sample. V is TRBV5-5 and J is TRBJ1-3; D is uncertain. CDR1 is SGHKS, CDR2 YYEKEE, per germline (reference sequence). V lost 5 bases, J lost 4 bases, and 10 bases lay in between. The CDR3 consists of 13 residues. CDR3 protein: CASSLLSGNTIYF. The CDR3 DNA reads TGTGCCAGCAGTCTCCTATCCGGAAACACCATATATTTT.